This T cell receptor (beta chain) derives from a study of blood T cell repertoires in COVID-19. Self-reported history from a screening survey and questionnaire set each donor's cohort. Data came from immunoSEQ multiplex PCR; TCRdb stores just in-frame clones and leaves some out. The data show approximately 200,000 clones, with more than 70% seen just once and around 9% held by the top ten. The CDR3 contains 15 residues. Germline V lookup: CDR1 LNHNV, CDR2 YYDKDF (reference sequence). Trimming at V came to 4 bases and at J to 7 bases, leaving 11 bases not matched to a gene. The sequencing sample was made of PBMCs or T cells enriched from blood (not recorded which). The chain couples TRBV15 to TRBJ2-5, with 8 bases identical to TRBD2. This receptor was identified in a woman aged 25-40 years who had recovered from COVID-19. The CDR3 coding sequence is TGTGCCACCAGCACCGACCGGGGGGGCCTCCGGACCCAGTACTTC. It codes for CATSTDRGGLRTQYF. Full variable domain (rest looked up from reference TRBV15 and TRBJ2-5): DAMVIQNPRYQVTQFGKPVTLSCSQTLNHNVMYWYQQKSSQAPKLLFHYYDKDFNNEADTPDNFQSRRPNTSFCFLDIRSPGLGDTAMYLCATSTDRGGLRTQYFGPGTRLLVL.